The rows below give T cell receptor beta chains drawn from one sample of a study of beta chain features in type 1 diabetes. The method was immunoSEQ multiplex PCR; TCRdb's version includes in-frame clones alone and lacks a portion of them. Altogether hundreds of thousands of clones are present, over 12% being singletons, with the ten largest covering approximately 0.043%. Sample: naive CD4+ T cells from blood. These receptors originate from a man aged 18 to 29 with type 1 diabetes. The CDR3 runs from the conserved cysteine through the conserved F or W.

j_call | v_call | cdr3_aa
TRBJ2-7 | TRBV7-6 | CASSLAVGTGIYEQYF
TRBJ2-7 | TRBV19 | CATRDRTSYEQYF
TRBJ1-6 | TRBV9 | CASSVDPGRAPLHF
TRBJ1-2 | TRBV30 | CAWSVAGTGLGYTF
TRBJ2-3 | TRBV7-9 | CASSLGQRFTDTQYF
TRBJ2-5 | TRBV6-6 | CASSYSIPQPETQYF
TRBJ2-1 | TRBV7-2 | CASSIRPAREQFF
TRBJ2-5 | TRBV6-5 | CASSYPGTGEETQYF
TRBJ2-6 | TRBV14 | CASSGSGANVLTF
TRBJ2-3 | TRBV28 | CASSLRYSELAGGPAGDTQYF
TRBJ2-4 | TRBV5-1 | CASSTTKGGNIQYF
TRBJ2-6 | TRBV15 | CATSWDGANVLTF
TRBJ1-1 | TRBV5-1 | CASSWHTLMNTEAFF
TRBJ2-1 | TRBV5-1 | CASSLDSHEQFF
TRBJ1-1 | TRBV18 | CASSPEYMNTEAFF
TRBJ1-2 | TRBV6-6 | CASSRWGEASGYTF
TRBJ1-5 | TRBV18 | CASSRGVNQPQHF
TRBJ1-2 | TRBV7-8 | CASSLNRDGYTF
TRBJ2-2 | TRBV5-6 | CASSLAGWELFF
TRBJ1-2 | TRBV30 | CAWSPRGGGSYGYTF
TRBJ1-4 | TRBV2 | CASRTGQGEKLFF
TRBJ2-3 | TRBV7-2 | CASSLERYTDTQYF